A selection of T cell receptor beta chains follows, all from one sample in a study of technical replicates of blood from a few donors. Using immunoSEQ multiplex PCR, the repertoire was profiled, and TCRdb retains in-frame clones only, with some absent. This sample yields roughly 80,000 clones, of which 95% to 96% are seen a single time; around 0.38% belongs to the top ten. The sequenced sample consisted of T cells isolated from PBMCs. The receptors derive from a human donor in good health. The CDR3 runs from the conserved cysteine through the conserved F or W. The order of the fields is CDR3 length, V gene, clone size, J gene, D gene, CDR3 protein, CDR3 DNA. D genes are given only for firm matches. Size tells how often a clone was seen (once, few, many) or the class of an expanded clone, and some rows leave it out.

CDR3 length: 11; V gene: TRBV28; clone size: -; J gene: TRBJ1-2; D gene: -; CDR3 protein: CASTDYYGYTF; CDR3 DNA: TGTGCCAGCACGGACTACTATGGCTACACCTTC
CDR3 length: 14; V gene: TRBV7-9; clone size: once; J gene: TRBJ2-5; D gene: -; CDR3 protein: CASSSPATMETQYF; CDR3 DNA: TGTGCCAGCAGCTCCCCAGCGACCATGGAGACCCAGTACTTC
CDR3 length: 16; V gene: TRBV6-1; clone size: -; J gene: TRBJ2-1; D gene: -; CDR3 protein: CASSEGIGQLYNEQFF; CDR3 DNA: TGTGCCAGCAGTGAAGGTATTGGACAGCTCTACAATGAGCAGTTCTTC
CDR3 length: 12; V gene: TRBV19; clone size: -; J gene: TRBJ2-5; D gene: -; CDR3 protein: CASNEGLGTQYF; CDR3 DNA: TGTGCCAGTAATGAGGGCCTGGGGACCCAGTACTTC
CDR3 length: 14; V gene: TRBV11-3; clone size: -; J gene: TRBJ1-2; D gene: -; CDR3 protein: CASSLGQGSTGYTF; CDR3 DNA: TGTGCCAGCAGCTTAGGTCAGGGATCGACCGGCTACACCTTC
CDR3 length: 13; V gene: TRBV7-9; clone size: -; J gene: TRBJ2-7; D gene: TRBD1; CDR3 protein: CASSSSSGGRQYF; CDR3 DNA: TGTGCCAGCAGCTCGTCCTCAGGGGGCCGGCAGTACTTC
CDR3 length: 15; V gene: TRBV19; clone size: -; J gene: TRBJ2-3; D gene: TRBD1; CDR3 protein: CASSIRDRATDTQYF; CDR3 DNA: TGTGCCAGTAGTATTCGGGACAGGGCTACAGATACGCAGTATTTT
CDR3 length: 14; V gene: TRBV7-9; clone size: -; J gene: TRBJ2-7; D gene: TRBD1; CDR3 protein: CASSPRDRAYEQYF; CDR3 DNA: TGTGCCAGCAGCCCTAGGGACAGGGCTTACGAGCAGTACTTC
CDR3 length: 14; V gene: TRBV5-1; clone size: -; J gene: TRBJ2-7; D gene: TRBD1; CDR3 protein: CASSLTGGTYEQYF; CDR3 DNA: TGCGCCAGCAGCTTGACAGGGGGTACCTACGAGCAGTACTTC
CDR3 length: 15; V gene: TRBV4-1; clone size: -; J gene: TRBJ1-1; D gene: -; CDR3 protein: CASSLYAGASTEAFF; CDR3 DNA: TGCGCCAGCAGCTTGTATGCAGGGGCTAGCACTGAAGCTTTCTTT
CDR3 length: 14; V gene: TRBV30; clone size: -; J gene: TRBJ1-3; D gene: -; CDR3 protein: CAWIRLESGNTIYF; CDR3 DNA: TGTGCCTGGATTCGGTTGGAGTCTGGAAACACCATATATTTT
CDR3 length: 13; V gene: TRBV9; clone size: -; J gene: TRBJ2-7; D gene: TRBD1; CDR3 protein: CASSPTGVGEQYF; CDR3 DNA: TGTGCCAGCAGCCCGACAGGGGTGGGCGAGCAGTACTTC
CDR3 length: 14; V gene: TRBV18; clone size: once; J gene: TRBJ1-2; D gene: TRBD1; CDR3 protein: CASSRDRGYYGYTF; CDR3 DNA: TGTGCCAGCTCACGGGACAGGGGGTACTATGGCTACACCTTC
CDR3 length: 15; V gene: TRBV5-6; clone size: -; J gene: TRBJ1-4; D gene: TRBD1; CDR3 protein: CASSLWDRGREKLFF; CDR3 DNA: TGTGCCAGCAGCTTGTGGGACAGGGGGCGGGAAAAACTGTTTTTT
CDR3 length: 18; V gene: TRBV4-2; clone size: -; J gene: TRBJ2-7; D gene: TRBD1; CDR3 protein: CASSQKGGTETFSYEQYF; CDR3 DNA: TGTGCCAGCAGCCAGAAAGGGGGCACAGAGACCTTTTCCTACGAGCAGTACTTC
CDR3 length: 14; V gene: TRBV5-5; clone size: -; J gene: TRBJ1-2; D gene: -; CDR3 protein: CASSEARGNYGYTF; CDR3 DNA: TGTGCCAGCAGCGAGGCGCGGGGTAACTATGGCTACACCTTC
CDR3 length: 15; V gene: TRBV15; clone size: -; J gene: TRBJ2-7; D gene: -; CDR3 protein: CATSRSGVKDNEQYF; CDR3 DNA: TGTGCCACCAGCAGATCAGGGGTTAAGGATAACGAGCAGTACTTC
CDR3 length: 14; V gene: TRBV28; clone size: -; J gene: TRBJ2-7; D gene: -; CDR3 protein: CASSLSRGIYEQYF; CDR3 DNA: TGTGCCAGCAGTTTGTCGAGGGGGATCTACGAGCAGTACTTC
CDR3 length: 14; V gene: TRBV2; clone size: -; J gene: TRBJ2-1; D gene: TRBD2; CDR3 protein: CASSGGGRAGEQFF; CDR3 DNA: TGTGCCAGCAGTGGCGGCGGGAGGGCCGGTGAGCAGTTCTTC
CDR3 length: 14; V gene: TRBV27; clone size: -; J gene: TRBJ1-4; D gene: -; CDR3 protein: CASTKLGGREKLFF; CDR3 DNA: TGTGCCAGCACTAAGTTGGGGGGGCGGGAAAAACTGTTTTTT
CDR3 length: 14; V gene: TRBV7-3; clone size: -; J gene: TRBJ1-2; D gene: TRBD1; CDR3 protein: CASSPGQGHYGYTF; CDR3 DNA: TGTGCCAGCAGCCCGGGACAGGGGCACTATGGCTACACCTTC
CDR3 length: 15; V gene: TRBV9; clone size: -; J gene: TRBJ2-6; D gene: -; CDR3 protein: CASSSTLAGANVLTF; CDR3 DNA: TGTGCCAGCAGTTCGACTCTCGCTGGGGCCAACGTCCTGACTTTC
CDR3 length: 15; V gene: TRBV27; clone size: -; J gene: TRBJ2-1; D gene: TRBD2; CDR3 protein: CASHPSSGRANEQFF; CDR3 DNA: TGTGCCAGCCATCCTTCTAGCGGGAGGGCCAATGAGCAGTTCTTC
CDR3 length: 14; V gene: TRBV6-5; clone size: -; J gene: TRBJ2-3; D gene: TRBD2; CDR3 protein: CASGETSGTDTQYF; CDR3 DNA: TGTGCCAGCGGGGAGACTAGCGGCACAGATACGCAGTATTTT
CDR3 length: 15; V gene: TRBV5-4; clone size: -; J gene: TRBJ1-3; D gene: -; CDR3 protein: CASSSTDFSGNTIYF; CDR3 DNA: TGTGCCAGCTCCTCGACTGATTTCTCTGGAAACACCATATATTTT
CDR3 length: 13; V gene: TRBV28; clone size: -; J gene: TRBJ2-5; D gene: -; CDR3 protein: CASAVQEKETQYF; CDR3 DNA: TGTGCCAGCGCAGTCCAAGAAAAAGAGACCCAGTACTTC
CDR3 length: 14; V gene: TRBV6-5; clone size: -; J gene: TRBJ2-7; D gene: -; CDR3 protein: CASSLVGRPYEQYF; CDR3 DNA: TGTGCCAGCAGTTTGGTCGGGAGACCCTACGAGCAGTACTTC